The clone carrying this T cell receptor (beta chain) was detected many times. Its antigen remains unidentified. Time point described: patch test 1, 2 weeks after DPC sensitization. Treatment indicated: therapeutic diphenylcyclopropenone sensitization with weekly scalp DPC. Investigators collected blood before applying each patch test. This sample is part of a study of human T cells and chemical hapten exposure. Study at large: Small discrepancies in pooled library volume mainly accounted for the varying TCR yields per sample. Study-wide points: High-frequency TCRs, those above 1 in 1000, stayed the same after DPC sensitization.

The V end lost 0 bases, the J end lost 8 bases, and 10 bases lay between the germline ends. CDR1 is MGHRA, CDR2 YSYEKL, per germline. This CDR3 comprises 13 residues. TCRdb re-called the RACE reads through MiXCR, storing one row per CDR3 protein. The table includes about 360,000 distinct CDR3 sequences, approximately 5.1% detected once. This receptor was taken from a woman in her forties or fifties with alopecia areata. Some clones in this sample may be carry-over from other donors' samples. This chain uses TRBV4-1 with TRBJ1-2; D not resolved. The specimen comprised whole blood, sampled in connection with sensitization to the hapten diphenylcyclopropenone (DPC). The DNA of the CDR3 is TGCGCCAGCAGCCAAGAGAACGGGCACGGCTACACCTTC. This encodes CASSQENGHGYTF.